The text below deals with one TCR beta chain. This clonotype was picked up many times. Its specific antigen is unknown. No base quality information exists; no much larger clone differs at one position. This entry comes from a study of T-cell reconstitution after alpha-beta-depleted transplantation in children (dated by TCRdb to about 2016). Turning to the overall study: Using TCR repertoire profiling, the study followed T-cell immune reconstitution in a quantitative way in children after TCRalphabeta/CD19-depleted allogeneic hematopoietic cell transplantation. The investigation overall reported the following: The high TCRbeta diversity at day 60 in some patients was ascribed to recipient T cells and intrathymic progenitors that had survived conditioning. Hyperexpanded clone frequencies declined over subsequent months; after one year, T-cell counts and TCRbeta diversity were mostly attributed to newly produced T cells. Apparently early alphabetaT-cell count recovery about two months after transplant reportedly relied on only several hundred rapidly expanded clones derived from non-depleted graft cells.

The library was built by means of PCR. The reads were generated on an Illumina HiSeq 2500. Molecular barcoding was employed in the preparation of TCR libraries, with unique molecular identifiers being used to normalize TCRbeta repertoire quantification. In TCRdb, the public reads were trimmed at Q25 with fastp and aligned with MiXCR, with productive beta chains retained. Rows are combined by CDR3 protein, so each entry shows the most common genes and DNA. For this sample there are roughly 70,000 distinct CDR3 sequences; 4.9% appear just once. In total, the top ten clones hold approximately 19% of the sample. The treatment or condition label, read with the paper, signifies: allogeneic hematopoietic cell transplantation with graft depleted of TCRalphabeta T cells and CD19 B cells. The children who served as transplant recipients had been given grafts of TCRalphabeta/CD19-depleted allogeneic hematopoietic cells.

The TCR sequence derives from a boy in the first two years of life who had a stem cell transplant for acute myeloid leukemia, so the T cells may come from the graft donor. The sequenced sample was PBMCs, mostly from graft donor cells, obtained 180 days after TCRalphabeta/CD19-depleted stem cell transplant.

The CDR3 region: CASSRAFETEAFF. The DNA sequence is TGTGCCAGCAGTCGGGCCTTTGAAACTGAAGCTTTCTTT. Rearrangement joined TRBV6-2 or TRBV6-3 to TRBJ1-1, with the D gene call left open. The junction shows trimming of 5 bases on V and 5 bases on J, plus 12 bases between the germline ends. The CDR3 starts with the cysteine, ends with the phenylalanine, and has 13 residues. Only CDR3 DNA remains: 39 bases, in frame from the first base. The germline V gene specifies MNHEY as CDR1 and SVGEGT as CDR2.